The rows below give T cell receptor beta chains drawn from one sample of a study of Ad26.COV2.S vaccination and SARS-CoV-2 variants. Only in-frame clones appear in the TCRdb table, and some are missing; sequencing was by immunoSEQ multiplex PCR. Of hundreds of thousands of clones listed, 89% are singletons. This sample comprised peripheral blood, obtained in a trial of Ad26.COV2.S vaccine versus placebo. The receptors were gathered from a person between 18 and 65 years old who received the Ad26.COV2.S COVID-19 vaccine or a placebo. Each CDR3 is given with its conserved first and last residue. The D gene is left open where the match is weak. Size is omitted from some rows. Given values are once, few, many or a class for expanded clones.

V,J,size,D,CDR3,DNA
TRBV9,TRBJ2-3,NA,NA,CASSGTGEVTDTQYF,TGTGCCAGCAGCGGAACAGGGGAGGTCACAGATACGCAGTATTTT
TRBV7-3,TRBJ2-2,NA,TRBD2,CASSFSGGNTGELFF,TGTGCCAGCAGCTTTAGCGGGGGCAACACCGGGGAGCTGTTTTTT
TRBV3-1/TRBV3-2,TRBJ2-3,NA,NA,CASSQGAGAKQYF,TGTGCCAGCAGCCAAGGGGCAGGGGCGAAACAGTATTTT
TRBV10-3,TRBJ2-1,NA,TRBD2,CAIRRGLAGDGGSYNEQFF,TGTGCCATCAGGAGGGGACTAGCGGGAGATGGTGGGTCCTACAATGAGCAGTTCTTC
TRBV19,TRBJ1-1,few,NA,CASSAGTVNTEAFF,TGTGCCAGTAGTGCCGGGACGGTGAACACTGAAGCTTTCTTT
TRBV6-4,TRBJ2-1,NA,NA,CASSDSTVSSYNEQFF,TGTGCCAGCAGTGACTCGACCGTCAGCTCCTACAATGAGCAGTTCTTC
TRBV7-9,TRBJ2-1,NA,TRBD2,CASSRLAGGINEQFF,TGTGCCAGCAGCCGACTAGCGGGGGGGATCAATGAGCAGTTCTTC
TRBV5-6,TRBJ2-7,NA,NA,CASSATGLEQYF,TGTGCCAGCAGCGCCACAGGGCTCGAGCAGTACTTC
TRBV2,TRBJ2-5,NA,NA,CASRLGETQYF,TGTGCCAGCAGGTTAGGGGAGACCCAGTACTTC
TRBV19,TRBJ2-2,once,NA,CASSIAASGTGELFF,TGTGCCAGTAGTATAGCGGCCAGCGGCACCGGGGAGCTGTTTTTT
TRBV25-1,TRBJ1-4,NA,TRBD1,CASSGDRGRGEKLFF,TGTGCCAGCAGTGGGGACAGGGGGCGCGGTGAAAAACTGTTTTTT
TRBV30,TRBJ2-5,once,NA,CAWSGVAETQYF,TGTGCCTGGAGTGGGGTAGCAGAGACCCAGTACTTC
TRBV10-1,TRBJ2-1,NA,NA,CASSESGRTISYNEQFF,TGCGCCAGCAGTGAGTCGGGGAGAACAATATCCTACAATGAGCAGTTCTTC
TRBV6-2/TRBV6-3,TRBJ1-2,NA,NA,CASSYPPEDTTF,TGTGCCAGCAGTTACCCCCCGGAGGATACCACCTTC
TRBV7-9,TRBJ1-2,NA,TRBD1,CASSFQGASGYTF,TGTGCCAGCAGCTTTCAGGGGGCGTCGGGCTACACCTTC
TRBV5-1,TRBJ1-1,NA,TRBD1,CASSLTRTGMNTEAFF,TGCGCCAGCAGCTTGACCAGGACAGGGATGAACACTGAAGCTTTCTTT
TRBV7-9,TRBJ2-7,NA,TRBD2,CASSLGEGGLYEQYF,TGTGCCAGCAGCTTAGGTGAGGGAGGGTTATACGAGCAGTACTTC
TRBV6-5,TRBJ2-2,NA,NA,CASSYRVPLNTGELFF,TGTGCCAGCAGTTACAGGGTTCCCTTAAACACCGGGGAGCTGTTTTTT
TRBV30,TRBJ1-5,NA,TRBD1,CAFRAGGPNSNQPQHF,TGTGCCTTTCGGGCAGGGGGACCGAATAGCAATCAGCCCCAGCATTTT
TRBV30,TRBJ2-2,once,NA,CAWSRTVNTGELFF,TGTGCCTGGTCGAGGACAGTTAATACCGGGGAGCTGTTTTTT
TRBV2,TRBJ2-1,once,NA,CASSEGRGRPYNEQFF,TGTGCCAGCAGTGAAGGACGGGGGAGACCCTACAATGAGCAGTTCTTC
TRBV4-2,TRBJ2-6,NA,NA,CASSQDPGRAKSGANVLTF,TGTGCCAGCAGCCAAGATCCTGGCAGGGCGAAGTCTGGGGCCAACGTCCTGACTTTC
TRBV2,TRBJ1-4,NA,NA,CASSGTQREKLFF,TGTGCCAGCTCCGGGACCCAGAGGGAAAAACTGTTTTTT
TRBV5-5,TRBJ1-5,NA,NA,CASSLSGEYRQPQHF,TGTGCCAGCAGCTTGTCAGGGGAGTACCGTCAGCCCCAGCATTTT
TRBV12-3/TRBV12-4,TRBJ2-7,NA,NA,CASSFWASGEQYF,TGTGCCAGCAGTTTTTGGGCCAGCGGCGAGCAGTACTTC
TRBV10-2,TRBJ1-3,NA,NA,CASRDRGSTGNTIYF,TGCGCCAGCAGGGACCGGGGGTCAACCGGAAACACCATATATTTT
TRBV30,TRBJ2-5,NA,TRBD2,CAWSVLRAGLLAGGQETQYF,TGTGCCTGGAGTGTACTCCGTGCCGGTTTGCTAGCGGGGGGCCAAGAGACCCAGTACTTC
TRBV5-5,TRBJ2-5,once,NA,CASSGTDQETQYF,TGTGCCAGCAGCGGAACCGACCAAGAGACCCAGTACTTC
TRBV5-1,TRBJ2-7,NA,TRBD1,CASRQSGGAGYEQYF,TGCGCCAGCAGGCAGTCAGGGGGCGCGGGCTACGAGCAGTACTTC
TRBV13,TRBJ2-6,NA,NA,CASSQRLSGGANVLTF,TGTGCCAGCAGCCAGCGACTTAGCGGTGGGGCCAACGTCCTGACTTTC
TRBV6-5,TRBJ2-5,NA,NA,CASSYSFYRGGETQYF,TGTGCCAGCAGTTACTCGTTTTACCGGGGCGGAGAGACCCAGTACTTC
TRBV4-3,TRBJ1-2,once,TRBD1,CASSQGTDYGYTF,TGCGCCAGCAGCCAGGGGACAGACTATGGCTACACCTTC
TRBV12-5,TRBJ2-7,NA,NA,CASATGLIYEQYF,TGTGCTAGTGCCACGGGATTGATCTACGAGCAGTACTTC
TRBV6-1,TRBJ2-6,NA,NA,CASSESRGWANVLTF,TGTGCCAGCAGTGAATCCAGGGGTTGGGCCAACGTCCTGACTTTC
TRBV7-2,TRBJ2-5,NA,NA,CASSLAPRKETQYF,TGTGCCAGCAGCTTAGCGCCCCGGAAGGAGACCCAGTACTTC
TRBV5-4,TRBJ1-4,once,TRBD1,CASSLGVQGRNEKLFF,TGTGCCAGCAGCTTGGGGGTACAGGGGCGAAATGAAAAACTGTTTTTT
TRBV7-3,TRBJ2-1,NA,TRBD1,CASSLEGTGVNEQFF,TGTGCCAGCAGCTTAGAAGGGACAGGGGTCAATGAGCAGTTCTTC
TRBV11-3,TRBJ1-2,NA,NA,CASSLDETGSNYGYTF,TGTGCCAGCAGCTTAGACGAGACAGGATCTAACTATGGCTACACCTTC
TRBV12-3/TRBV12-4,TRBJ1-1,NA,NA,CASSVQGTGEAFF,TGTGCCAGCAGTGTGCAGGGGACCGGTGAAGCTTTCTTT